The TCR beta chain under discussion was sequenced for a study of OX40 agonist ivuxolimab in advanced cancers. Study-wide background: Partial response was recorded in three patients: one hepatocellular carcinoma and two cutaneous melanoma cases. The study, taken as a whole, reports: In the 0.1 to 3.0 mg/kg range, CD4+ and CD8+ blood T cells had expanded clonally by week 6.

The CDR3 loop spans 16 amino acids. Trimming shortened V by 0 bases and J by 2 bases, and 9 bases separated the two germline ends. CDR1 SGHRS and CDR2 YFSETQ come from the germline V gene. Clones were sequenced by immunoSEQ multiplex PCR, and TCRdb holds only the in-frame ones, with some missing. The data contain some 140,000 clones, approximately 90% of them singletons. This clone showed up just a few times. The target antigen is unknown. V and J are TRBV5-1 and TRBJ1-6; D unclear. The sequence was obtained from an adult with an advanced solid tumor such as melanoma, head and neck, liver or kidney cancer. Sequenced material: CD4+ or CD8+ T cells sorted from blood, taken in a trial of the OX40 agonist ivuxolimab. CDR3 loop: CASSLESQTYNSPLHF. Written as DNA, the CDR3 is TGCGCCAGCAGCTTGGAGTCGCAGACCTATAATTCACCCCTCCACTTT.